Listed here are 2 T cell receptor beta chains from one sample, sequenced in a study of neoadjuvant anti-PD-1 for oral cavity cancer. Assay used: immunoSEQ multiplex PCR; TCRdb lists only in-frame clones, some missing. In the table there are roughly 34,000 clones, about 87% of which are singletons. Here the sequenced sample was PBMCs, taken before nivolumab (anti-PD-1) treatment. These receptors all come from a person aged 35 to 85 with oral cavity squamous cell carcinoma.

The chain recombines TRBV4-3 with TRBJ2-5; TRBD1 aligns across 12 bases. J was trimmed by 5 bases and V by 4 bases; bases with no gene match: 8. The CDR3 length is 16 residues. Per the germline V gene, CDR1 is LGHNA and CDR2 is YSLEER. CDR3 DNA: TGCGCCAGCAGCCTATTCGGGACAGGGGGCGAGGAGACCCAGTACTTC. This codes for CASSLFGTGGEETQYF.

This clone was found a few times. The chain combines TRBV30 with TRBJ1-4; possibly TRBD1 for D (6 bases). V was pared by 1 base and J by 5 bases, with 14 bases between. This CDR3 has 15 residues. Germline CDR1 and CDR2: GTSNPN and SVGIG (reference sequence). The DNA for the CDR3 is TGTGCCTGGAGTGCTACGCTGAGGGGGAATGAAAAACTGTTTTTT. Residues: CAWSATLRGNEKLFF.